This T cell receptor (beta chain) was captured by sequencing in a study of STAT5B mutations in CD4+ large granular lymphocyte leukemia. The protocol was immunoSEQ multiplex PCR, while the TCRdb copy is restricted to in-frame clones and leaves out a portion. Among 30,000 to 40,000 clones, approximately 90% were seen once, and the ten largest hold approximately 0.97%. Trimming removed 1 base from V and 7 bases from J; junction bases left unmatched: 20. Germline loops: CDR1 LGHNT, CDR2 FRNRAP. CDR3 size: 20 residues. The sequenced material came from CD4+ T cells from blood buffy coats. The genes are TRBV12-5 and TRBJ2-7, with 12 bases that match TRBD1. The TCR comes from a human donor in good health. In nucleotides, the CDR3 is TGTGCTAGTGGTTTGGCCAGAAGATGGATTGGGGGACAGGGGGCCCGGGAGCAGTACTTC. It specifies CASGLARRWIGGQGAREQYF.